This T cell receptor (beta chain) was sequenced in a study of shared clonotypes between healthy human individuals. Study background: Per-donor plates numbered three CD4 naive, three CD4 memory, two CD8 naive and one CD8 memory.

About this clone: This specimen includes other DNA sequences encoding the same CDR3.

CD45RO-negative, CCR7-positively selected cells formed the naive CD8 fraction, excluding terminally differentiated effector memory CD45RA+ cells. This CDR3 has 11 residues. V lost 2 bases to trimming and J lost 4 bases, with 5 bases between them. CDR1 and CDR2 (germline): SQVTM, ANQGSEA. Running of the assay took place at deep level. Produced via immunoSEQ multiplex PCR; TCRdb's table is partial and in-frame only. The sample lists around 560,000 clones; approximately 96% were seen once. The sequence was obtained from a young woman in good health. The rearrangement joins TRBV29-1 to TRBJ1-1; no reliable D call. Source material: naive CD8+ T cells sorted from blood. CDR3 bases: TGCAGCGTTGAATGGGGCACTGAAGCTTTCTTT. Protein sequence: CSVEWGTEAFF.